The 23 T cell receptor beta chains below were found in one sample sequenced in a study of T cells in Graves' hyperthyroidism and ophthalmopathy (dated by TCRdb to between 2018 and 2020). Library construction relied on multiplex PCR. Sequencing relied on an Illumina HiSeq 2000. The TCR beta CDR3 regions were amplified from the RNA transcripts. The TCR CDR3 was subjected to a first round of RT-PCR using the HTBI primer set and the Qiagen OneStep RT-PCR kit. Clones were called with MiXCR by TCRdb after fastp trimmed the public reads at Q25, and only in-frame beta chains were retained. For every CDR3 protein sequence, its rows merge into one entry that carries the most common genes and DNA. This sample lists roughly 740,000 distinct CDR3 sequences; about a sixth were detected once. The ten largest clones represent approximately 8.4% of the sample. The sample comprised blood. The receptors were gathered from a man aged 18 to 35 with Graves' hyperthyroidism.

This chain joins TRBV2 and TRBJ1-3; D is perhaps TRBD1 (6 bases). Germline CDR1 is SNHLY and CDR2 is FYNNEI. V was clipped by 2 bases and J by 0 bases, with 8 bases between them. CDR3 length equals 15 residues. This CDR3 is CASSERGDSGNTIYF. The CDR3 nucleotides are TGTGCCAGCAGTGAAAGGGGGGACTCTGGAAACACCATATATTTT.

This clonotype came up many times. The J gene is TRBJ2-7, the V gene TRBV10-3, with 7 bases identical to TRBD2. CDR3 size: 13 residues. V dropped 7 bases and J dropped 7; count of bases not matched to a gene: 10. Germline V gene data show CDR1 as ENHRY and CDR2 as SYGVKD. CDR3 residues: CAIMGERDGEQYF. CDR3 bases: TGTGCCATCATGGGGGAGCGGGACGGAGAGCAGTACTTC.

The rearrangement joins TRBV5-1 to TRBJ1-1; D is undetermined. The CDR3 consists of 15 residues. Germline values: CDR1 SGHRS, CDR2 YFSETQ. Trimming took 0 bases from V and 0 from J, leaving 9 bases between them. The CDR3 DNA is TGCGCCAGCAGCTTGGAGAAACCAATGAACACTGAAGCTTTCTTT. It specifies CASSLEKPMNTEAFF.

The chain uses TRBV28 and TRBJ1-4, with 8 positions matching TRBD1. The ends lost 6 bases at V and 6 bases at J; junction bases unmatched: 12. CDR3 length: 16 amino acids. Looked up from germline, CDR1 is MDHEN and CDR2 is SYDVKM. CDR3 bases: TGTGCCAGCAGACTCAACAGGGGGGGTCGGGATGAAAAACTGTTTTTT. It yields the protein CASRLNRGGRDEKLFF.

This clonotype was recorded at least ten times. The chain employs TRBV6-2 or TRBV6-3 and TRBJ2-1, with 13 positions matching TRBD2. This CDR3 spans 15 amino acids. Losses at the gene ends were 6 bases for V and 6 bases for J; bases not matched to a gene: 5. The germline CDR1 and CDR2 sequences are MNHEY and SVGEGT. The CDR3 sequence: CASSETSGRANEQFF. The CDR3 DNA follows: TGTGCCAGCAGCGAAACTAGCGGGAGGGCCAATGAGCAGTTCTTC.

The V and J genes are TRBV6-2 or TRBV6-3 and TRBJ2-5; D may be TRBD1 or TRBD2 (6 bases each). This CDR3 has 15 residues. The V end was cut by 0 bases, the J end by 7 bases, with 15 bases between. Germline CDR1 reads MNHEY; CDR2 reads SVGEGT. CDR3 coding DNA: TGTGCCAGCAGTTACTCGTACCGGGGGCTGGGGACCCAGTACTTC. This gives the protein CASSYSYRGLGTQYF.

In its sample, this clonotype was seen many times. The chain joins TRBV28 to TRBJ2-5; 9 bases fit TRBD1. This CDR3 has 14 residues. Trimming at V came to 5 bases and at J to 3 bases, leaving 4 bases not matched to a gene. CDR1 is MDHEN and CDR2 is SYDVKM in the germline V gene. The CDR3 nucleotides are TGTGCCAGCAGTCCACAGGGGGCCGAAGAGACCCAGTACTTC. Translated: CASSPQGAEETQYF.

Here the CDR3 DNA reads TGTGCCGGCCGCCCGCATTGGGGCACCGAAGCTTTCTTT. This codes for CAGRPHWGTEAFF. The chain couples TRBV28 to TRBJ1-1; perhaps TRBD1 as D (5 bases). This CDR3 region has 13 residues. V was pared by 11 bases and J by 8 bases, with 21 bases between. The germline V gene has CDR1 MDHEN and CDR2 SYDVKM. The whole variable domain, remainder taken from reference TRBV28 and TRBJ1-1, is DVKVTQSSRYLVKRTGEKVFLECVQDMDHENMFWYRQDPGLGLRLIYFSYDVKMKEKGDIPEGYSVSREKKERFSLILESASTNQTSMYLCAGRPHWGTEAFFGQGTRLTVV.

The chain combines TRBV12-3 or TRBV12-4 with TRBJ2-1; 13 bases match TRBD2. V was pared by 3 bases and J by 11 bases, with 4 bases of the junction left unmatched. The CDR3 runs 14 residues. The CDR3 is CASSFTSGRGKQFF. The DNA for the CDR3 is TGTGCCAGCAGTTTCACTAGCGGGAGGGGAAAGCAGTTCTTC.

This clonotype was detected many times. The rearrangement links TRBV29-1 to TRBJ2-7, with D possibly being TRBD1 (5 bases). Deletions cut 2 bases from V and 7 bases from J, with 15 bases between. The CDR3 sequence is 13 residues long. Germline loops: CDR1 SQVTM, CDR2 ANQGSEA. CDR3 residues: CSVELSGSREQYF. The CDR3 DNA sequence: TGCAGCGTTGAACTTTCAGGGTCGAGGGAGCAGTACTTC.

The CDR3 reads CASSDGAGQTGNTQYF. CDR3 nucleotide sequence: TGTGCCAGCAGCGATGGAGCGGGACAGACGGGAAATACGCAGTATTTT. V usage is TRBV9 and J usage is TRBJ2-3, with D perhaps given as TRBD1 or TRBD2 (7 bases each). Trimming took off 3 bases at V and 7 bases at J, with 21 bases between the two ends. CDR3 length equals 16 residues. Germline lookup yields CDR1 SGDLS and CDR2 YYNGEE.

This clonotype was counted ten times or more. V and J are TRBV30 and TRBJ2-5, with TRBD1 matching over 7 bases. V shed 3 bases, J shed 5 bases, and the junction held 9 bases outside the gene matches. The CDR3 sequence is 14 residues long. Looked up from germline, CDR1 is GTSNPN and CDR2 is SVGIG (reference sequence). The CDR3 reads CAWSTGERGETQYF. CDR3 in DNA: TGTGCCTGGAGCACAGGGGAAAGGGGTGAGACCCAGTACTTC.

This clonotype was detected ten times or more. The chain links TRBV18 to TRBJ2-3; tentative D call: TRBD2 (5 bases). Trimming took off 1 base at V and 4 bases at J, with 12 bases between the two ends. The germline V gene has CDR1 KGHSH and CDR2 LQKENI. The CDR3 has 15 residues. CDR3 sequence reads: CASSPRTSSADTQYF. DNA for the CDR3: TGTGCCAGCTCACCACGGACTTCGAGCGCAGATACGCAGTATTTT.

The J gene is TRBJ1-3, the V gene TRBV5-6; a possible D gene is TRBD1 (6 bases). Germline V gene sequence: CDR1 SGHDT, CDR2 YYEEEE. V gave up 4 bases and J gave up 0 bases, with 14 bases separating them. This CDR3 is built from 16 residues. CDR3 sequence: CASSPGGLSSGNTIYF. CDR3 nucleotides: TGTGCCAGCAGCCCGGGGGGCCTCAGCTCTGGAAACACCATATATTTT.

This clonotype was seen at least ten times. This chain links TRBV7-9 with TRBJ2-4; D ambiguous. Germline CDR1 reads SEHNR; CDR2 reads FQNEAQ (reference sequence). The CDR3 totals 14 residues. With 1 base removed from V and 5 bases from J, the gap between germline ends came to 9 bases. The CDR3 here is CASSLDLSQNIQYF. In DNA, the CDR3 is TGTGCCAGCAGCTTAGATCTCAGTCAAAACATTCAGTACTTC.

This clonotype has a count of ten or more. The V call is TRBV30, the J call TRBJ2-1; TRBD2 matches at 11 bases. The CDR3 totals 13 residues. J lost 9 bases, V lost 1 base, and 2 bases had no gene match. The germline V gene has CDR1 GTSNPN and CDR2 SVGIG (reference sequence). The CDR3 is CAWSEGLAGEQFF. CDR3 in DNA: TGTGCCTGGAGTGAAGGACTAGCGGGTGAGCAGTTCTTC.

Only one count was recorded for this clonotype. This may stem from a read error, because a much larger clone lies one nucleotide away. V gene TRBV6-1 combines with J gene TRBJ1-2; no clear D gene. V shed 3 bases and J shed 2 bases, with 4 bases lying between them. Per germline, CDR1 MNHNS and CDR2 SASEGT. This CDR3 contains 12 residues. CDR3 residues: CASSDGNYGYTF. CDR3 bases: TGTGCCAGCAGTGACGGAAACTATGGCTACACCTTC.

This clonotype showed up many times. The chain is built from TRBV28 and TRBJ2-1; 7 nucleotides line up with TRBD1. Per the germline V gene, CDR1 is MDHEN and CDR2 is SYDVKM. The CDR3 runs 14 residues. The junction had 8 bases not matched to a gene; V was cut back by 7 bases and J by 5 bases. The CDR3 DNA sequence: TGTGCCAGCAACAGGGGTTGGGGTGACAATGAGCAGTTCTTC. This codes for CASNRGWGDNEQFF.

This clonotype was counted at least ten times. The chain employs TRBV20-1 and TRBJ2-1; D is unclear. Trimming removed 0 bases from V and 0 bases from J, with 6 bases in between. The germline CDR1 and CDR2 sequences are DFQATT and SNEGSKA (reference sequence). This CDR3 region has 14 residues. This CDR3 is CSAREGYSYNEQFF. Written as DNA, the CDR3 is TGCAGTGCTAGAGAAGGTTACTCCTACAATGAGCAGTTCTTC.

This clonotype was detected many times. V usage is TRBV2 and J usage is TRBJ2-7, with D unclear. The V end lost 2 bases, the J end lost 2 bases, and 19 bases lay between the germline ends. This CDR3 has 17 amino acids. The germline gives CDR1 SNHLY, CDR2 FYNNEI. The CDR3 DNA is TGTGCCAGCAGTGAAAGGAGATACCCTAGGTTGGCCTACGAGCAGTACTTC. Amino acid sequence: CASSERRYPRLAYEQYF.

This clonotype was detected many times. The V call is TRBV7-6, the J call TRBJ2-1; tentatively, D is TRBD1 (5 bases). V was shortened by 0 bases and J by 0 bases, with 6 bases between the two germline ends. Per germline, CDR1 SGHVS and CDR2 FNYEAQ. The length of the CDR3 is 15 residues. CDR3 DNA: TGTGCCAGCAGCTTAGCAGGGGTCTCCTACAATGAGCAGTTCTTC. Protein sequence: CASSLAGVSYNEQFF.

Turning to this clonotype: This CDR3 is missing its conserved last phenylalanine or tryptophan, likely due to a read error. The chain carries TRBV7-3 and TRBJ1-1, with D unresolved. The V end lost 3 bases, the J end lost 1 base, and 12 bases lay between the germline ends. CDR1 and CDR2 (germline): SGHTA, FQGTGA. The CDR3 spans 15 residues. The CDR3 sequence is CASSFQRRGNTEAFL. The CDR3 coding sequence is TGTGCCAGCAGCTTTCAGCGGCGCGGGAACACTGAAGCTTTCCTT.

This clonotype was found many times. The chain links TRBV20-1 to TRBJ2-1, with D unclear. V lost 0 bases, J lost 1 base, and 7 bases lay in between. Germline V gene lookup returns CDR1 DFQATT and CDR2 SNEGSKA (reference sequence). CDR3 size: 14 residues. CDR3 sequence reads: CSARDVESYNEQFF. CDR3 coding DNA: TGCAGTGCTAGAGACGTGGAGTCCTACAATGAGCAGTTCTTC.